These 2 T cell receptor beta chains came from one sample sequenced in a study of cytomegalovirus exposure and HLA in healthy donors. PCR primers comprised 60 Vbeta and 13 Jbeta primers. The method was immunoSEQ multiplex PCR; TCRdb's version includes in-frame clones alone and lacks a portion of them. The sample lists some 200,000 clones; roughly 9.5% were seen once. The sample was PBMCs. Receptor source: a woman aged 30 to 39 in good health and CMV-seropositive.

V usage is TRBV20-1 and J usage is TRBJ1-1; the D gene is possibly TRBD1 (5 bases). Germline V lookup: CDR1 DFQATT, CDR2 SNEGSKA (reference sequence). The CDR3 runs 11 residues. Deletions cut 4 bases from V and 3 bases from J, with 6 bases between. The chain's CDR3 is CSAIRDTEAFF. CDR3 coding DNA: TGCAGTGCTATCAGGGACACTGAAGCTTTCTTT.

This chain uses TRBV11-2 with TRBJ2-7; D possibly corresponds to TRBD1 (6 bases). This CDR3 has 16 residues. Germline V lookup: CDR1 SGHAT, CDR2 FQNNGV. The germline V and J ends were trimmed by 2 bases and 6 bases, with 20 bases remaining between them. In DNA, the CDR3 is TGTGCCAGCAGCTTAAGGACGGGACAAGGAATACGCGAGCAGTACTTC. It specifies CASSLRTGQGIREQYF.